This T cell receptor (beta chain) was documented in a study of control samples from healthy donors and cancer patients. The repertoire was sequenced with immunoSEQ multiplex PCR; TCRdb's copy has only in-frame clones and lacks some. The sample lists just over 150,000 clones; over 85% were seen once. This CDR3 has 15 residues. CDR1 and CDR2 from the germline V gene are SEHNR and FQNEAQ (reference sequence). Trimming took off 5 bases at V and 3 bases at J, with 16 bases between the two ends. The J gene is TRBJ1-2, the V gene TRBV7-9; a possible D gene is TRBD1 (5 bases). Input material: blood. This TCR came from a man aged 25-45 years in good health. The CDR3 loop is CASSERDGGDYGYTF. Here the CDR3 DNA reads TGTGCCAGCAGCGAGCGGGACGGCGGGGACTATGGCTACACCTTC.